The 15 T cell receptor beta chains given below trace back to one sample, sequenced in a study. Amplification of TRBV12-4/TRBJ1-2 clonotypes used adaptor-ligated barcode primers. TCRdb re-called the multiplex PCR reads through MiXCR, storing one row per CDR3 protein. The sample holds about 510 distinct CDR3 sequences; around 21% are singletons and the top ten take approximately 31%. The material sequenced was memory CD4+ T cells sorted from blood. Specified subset: memory CD4+ T cells, CD4+CD45RO+CD25-. Receptor source: a female donor with breast cancer.

By sample fraction, this clonotype is large (0.1 to 1%). V is TRBV12-3 or TRBV12-4 and J is TRBJ1-2, with D tentatively TRBD1 (6 bases). The CDR3 is made up of 18 amino acids. V was cut by 3 bases and J by 3 bases, with 23 bases left in between. This chain's CDR3 is CASSFYGRGLLLDYGYTF. The CDR3 DNA reads TGTGCCAGCAGTTTCTATGGCAGGGGACTCCTTTTGGACTATGGCTACACCTTC.

This clonotype was observed a handful of times. The rearrangement links TRBV12-3 or TRBV12-4 to TRBJ1-2; 9 bases align to TRBD1. V lost 0 bases and J lost 8; bases outside the gene matches: 7. CDR3 length: 15 amino acids. Written as DNA, the CDR3 is TGTGCCAGCAGTTTAGCTAGGACAGGGGTGTTCGGCTACACCTTC. It codes for CASSLARTGVFGYTF.

The chain has TRBV12-3 or TRBV12-4 and TRBJ1-2; D unresolved. Trimming removed 1 base at V and 3 bases at J, with 6 bases between. The CDR3 runs to 13 residues. The CDR3 protein is CASSLGKHYGYTF. CDR3 coding DNA: TGTGCCAGCAGTTTAGGAAAACACTATGGCTACACCTTC.

This clonotype turned up a few times. The chain links TRBV12-3 or TRBV12-4 to TRBJ1-2; D possibly corresponds to TRBD1 (5 bases). The CDR3 has 14 amino acids. The V and J ends lost 6 bases and 5 bases respectively, with 16 bases between them. CDR3 loop: CASSRSRDRYGYTF. CDR3 in DNA: TGTGCCAGCAGCCGCAGTCGGGACCGATATGGCTACACCTTC.

The chain uses TRBV12-3 or TRBV12-4 and TRBJ1-2, with D unclear. The CDR3 is 13 amino acids. The germline V and J ends were trimmed by 3 bases and 7 bases, with 12 bases remaining between them. CDR3 region: CASSLSGGPGYTF. The CDR3 DNA reads as TGTGCCAGCAGTTTGTCAGGAGGCCCTGGCTACACCTTC.

This clonotype is classed as large. The rearrangement uses TRBV12-3 or TRBV12-4 and TRBJ1-2; D is uncertain. V lost 5 bases and J 8 bases, leaving 18 bases between the germline ends. There are 14 residues in the CDR3. The CDR3 loop is CASSHPSWLMGYTF. CDR3 nucleotides: TGTGCCAGCAGTCACCCCTCATGGCTGATGGGCTACACCTTC.

This clonotype is large (0.1 to 1%) in the sample. The chain combines TRBV12-3 or TRBV12-4 with TRBJ1-2, with 7 bases identical to TRBD1. The V gene end was trimmed by 6 bases and the J gene end by 1 base; junction bases not matched to a gene: 11. The CDR3 contains 16 residues. CDR3 sequence: CASSHNKGQFNYGYTF. The CDR3 DNA reads as TGTGCCAGCAGCCACAACAAGGGACAGTTTAACTATGGCTACACCTTC.

A few counts support this clonotype. The chain uses TRBV12-3 or TRBV12-4 and TRBJ1-2, with D possibly being TRBD1 (6 bases). This CDR3 is 14 amino acids long. Trimming stripped 6 bases from V and 2 bases from J, with 13 bases between. The chain's CDR3 is CASSPTGLNYGYTF. In nucleotides, the CDR3 is TGTGCCAGCAGCCCGACAGGATTAAACTATGGCTACACCTTC.

This clonotype is categorized as medium-sized. J is TRBJ1-2 and V is TRBV12-3 or TRBV12-4; 7 positions match TRBD1. V lost 6 bases, J lost 6 bases, and 16 bases stayed unmatched. The CDR3 consists of 16 residues. The CDR3 region has the DNA TGTGCCAGCAGCCCTAGGACAGGAGGTATTTATAATGGCTACACCTTC. This sequence encodes CASSPRTGGIYNGYTF.

By frequency in the sample, this clonotype is large. The chain recombines TRBV12-3 or TRBV12-4 with TRBJ1-2, with TRBD1 as a possible D gene (5 bases). The CDR3 spans 14 residues. Between the trimmed V and J ends, which lost 0 bases and 7 bases, there was a span of 12 bases. The CDR3 sequence is CASSLAGRVGGYTF. The DNA for the CDR3 is TGTGCCAGCAGTTTAGCGGGCAGGGTGGGTGGCTACACCTTC.

CDR3: CASSLARTGKTTGGYTF. The CDR3 bases are TGTGCCAGCAGTTTAGCTAGGACAGGGAAGACTACGGGTGGCTACACCTTC. V is TRBV12-3 or TRBV12-4 and J is TRBJ1-2, with 8 bases aligning to TRBD1. J lost 7 bases, V lost 0 bases, and 13 bases had no gene match. This CDR3 has 17 amino acids.

By share, this clonotype counts as large. The chain joins TRBV12-3 or TRBV12-4 to TRBJ1-2, with D hard to call. V was clipped by 5 bases and J by 4 bases, with 20 bases between them. The CDR3 runs to 16 residues. The CDR3 loop is CASSMLYRHDIYGYTF. The CDR3 nucleotides read TGTGCCAGCAGTATGTTGTACCGCCACGACATCTATGGCTACACCTTC.

The V gene is TRBV12-3 or TRBV12-4, the J gene TRBJ1-2; no clear D. V was trimmed by 5 bases and J by 5 bases, leaving 9 bases between them. The CDR3 runs to 12 residues. The CDR3, as DNA: TGTGCCAGCAGTCGAGCACGATATGGCTACACCTTC. Residues: CASSRARYGYTF.

This clonotype is medium-sized (0.01 to 0.1%). This sequence joins TRBV12-3 or TRBV12-4 and TRBJ1-2; the match to TRBD1 covers 7 bases. The V gene end was trimmed by 5 bases and the J gene end by 4 bases; junction bases not matched to a gene: 10. The CDR3 loop spans 15 amino acids. CDR3 sequence: CASSGPQGSIYGYTF. CDR3 sequence (DNA): TGTGCCAGCAGTGGACCACAGGGGAGTATCTATGGCTACACCTTC.

This clonotype qualifies as large (0.1 to 1%). The chain is built from TRBV12-3 or TRBV12-4 and TRBJ1-2; D is ambiguous. CDR3 length equals 14 residues. Trimming took 5 bases from V and 3 from J, leaving 13 bases between them. CDR3 DNA sequence: TGTGCCAGCAGTCCCCGGAGGGCCTACTATGGCTACACCTTC. The encoded protein is CASSPRRAYYGYTF.